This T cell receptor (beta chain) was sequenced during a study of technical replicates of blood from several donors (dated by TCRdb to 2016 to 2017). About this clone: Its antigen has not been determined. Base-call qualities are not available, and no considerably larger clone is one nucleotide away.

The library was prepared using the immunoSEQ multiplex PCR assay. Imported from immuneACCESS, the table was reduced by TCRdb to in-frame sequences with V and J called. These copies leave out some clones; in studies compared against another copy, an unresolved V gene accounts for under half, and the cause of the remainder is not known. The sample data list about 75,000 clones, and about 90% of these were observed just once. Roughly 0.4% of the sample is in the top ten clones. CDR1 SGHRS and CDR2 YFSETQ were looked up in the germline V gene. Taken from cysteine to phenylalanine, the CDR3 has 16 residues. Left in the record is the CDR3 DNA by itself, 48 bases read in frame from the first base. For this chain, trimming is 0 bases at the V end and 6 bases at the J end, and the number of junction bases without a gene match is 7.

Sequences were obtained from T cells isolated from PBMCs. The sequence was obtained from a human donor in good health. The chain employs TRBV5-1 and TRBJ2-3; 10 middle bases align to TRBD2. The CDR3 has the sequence CASSLGTSGNRDTQYF. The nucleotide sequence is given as TGCGCCAGCAGCTTGGGGACTAGCGGCAACCGGGATACGCAGTATTTT.